This paragraph reports one TCR beta chain. What it binds is unknown. The V and J ends lost 4 bases and 0 bases respectively, with 11 bases between them. This CDR3 has 15 residues. In germline, CDR1 is SGHNT, CDR2 YYREEE (reference sequence). The primer mix had 60 Vbeta and 13 Jbeta primers. The repertoire was sequenced with immunoSEQ multiplex PCR; TCRdb's copy has only in-frame clones and lacks some. Counted here are about 98,000 clones, roughly 81% occurring once; the ten biggest clones make up more than 1.4%. This specimen comes from a study of cytomegalovirus exposure and HLA in healthy donors. Study-level results: Donors belonging to an Asian-associated ancestry cluster reportedly showed fewer N-insertions in productive TCRs than the approximately 640-donor mean, according to what a later analysis found. Previously analyzed data showed that most TCR beta V segments were productive at a frequency of about 90% or about 30%. The study designated around 150 TCR beta chains cytomegalovirus-associated.

Healthy bone marrow donors formed the donor group. The clonotype was recovered from a man between 40 and 49 years old in good health and CMV-seronegative. The sample was PBMCs. The rearrangement joins TRBV5-4 to TRBJ2-1; D not certain. The CDR3 region has the DNA TGTGCCAGCAGCCCAGACAATCCCTCCTACAATGAGCAGTTCTTC. This encodes CASSPDNPSYNEQFF.